This passage covers 19 T cell receptor beta chains from one sample sequenced in a study of T cell responses to AZD1222 COVID-19 vaccine. Only in-frame clones appear in the TCRdb table, and some are missing; sequencing was by immunoSEQ multiplex PCR. The table records tens of thousands of clones, about 88% of them present only once. The sequencing here drew on peripheral blood, taken on day 0 of AZD1222 vaccination. The receptors shown here come from an adult in good health.

The V gene is TRBV28, the J gene TRBJ2-5; 8 bases are shared with TRBD2. The CDR3 has 16 amino acids. Germline CDR1 reads MDHEN; CDR2 reads SYDVKM. J lost 6 bases, V lost 6 bases, and 15 bases had no gene match. The CDR3 nucleotides read TGTGCCAGCAGGGTCCCGGGCACTAGCGGAATAAAGACCCAGTACTTC. It encodes CASRVPGTSGIKTQYF.

The chain joins TRBV6-5 to TRBJ2-7; D is perhaps TRBD2 (5 bases). The germline CDR1 and CDR2 sequences are MNHEY and SVGAGI. The CDR3 runs to 15 residues. V was cut by 0 bases and J by 2 bases, with 11 bases left in between. CDR3 sequence reads: CASSYSSSLAYEQYF. The CDR3 region has the DNA TGTGCCAGCAGTTACTCGTCTAGCTTGGCCTACGAGCAGTACTTC.

The J gene is TRBJ1-5, the V gene TRBV2; unclear D gene. Germline V gene lookup returns CDR1 SNHLY and CDR2 FYNNEI. Between the trimmed V and J ends, which lost 6 bases and 2 bases, there was a span of 11 bases. This CDR3 comprises 14 residues. CDR3 bases: TGTGCCAGCAGCCAAGACGGGGGCAATCAGCCCCAGCATTTT. It translates to CASSQDGGNQPQHF. Supplemented by reference TRBV2 and TRBJ1-5, the full variable domain reads EPEVTQTPSHQVTQMGQEVILRCVPISNHLYFYWYRQILGQKVEFLVSFYNNEISEKSEIFDDQFSVERPDGSNFTLKIRSTKLEDSAMYFCASSQDGGNQPQHFGDGTRLSIL.

This chain joins TRBV18 and TRBJ1-2, with TRBD1 as a possible D gene (6 bases). Germline CDR1 is KGHSH and CDR2 is LQKENI. V gave up 6 bases and J gave up 8 bases, with 16 bases separating them. The CDR3 contains 13 residues. The CDR3 spells CASSVLEGQGYTF. CDR3 sequence (DNA): TGTGCCAGCTCCGTTTTAGAGGGACAAGGCTACACCTTC.

The chain combines TRBV18 with TRBJ1-6; a possible D gene is TRBD1 (5 bases). Looked up from germline, CDR1 is KGHSH and CDR2 is LQKENI. Trimming stripped 1 base from V and 3 bases from J, with 7 bases between. The CDR3 has 15 residues. The CDR3 region is CASSPQDSYNSPLHF. The CDR3, as DNA: TGTGCCAGCTCACCACAAGACAGCTATAATTCACCCCTCCACTTT.

In this sample, this clone turned up a few times. This chain links TRBV5-6 with TRBJ1-2, with D possibly matching TRBD1 (6 bases). The V gene's germline CDR1 is SGHDT and CDR2 YYEEEE. V was shortened by 5 bases and J by 5 bases, with 13 bases between the two germline ends. The CDR3 sequence is 13 residues long. The CDR3 bases are TGTGCCAGCAGGACCGGACAGACTTATGGCTACACCTTC. Amino acid sequence: CASRTGQTYGYTF.

This chain joins TRBV6-1 and TRBJ1-2, with a tentative D call TRBD1 (5 bases). The CDR3 is 14 residues long. The germline V gene has CDR1 MNHNS and CDR2 SASEGT. V lost 1 base to trimming and J lost 2 bases, with 8 bases between them. DNA for the CDR3: TGTGCCAGCAGTGAAGGGAAGGGGAACTATGGCTACACCTTC. Amino acid sequence: CASSEGKGNYGYTF.

CDR3 nucleotides: TGCAGCGTCACAGGGCGGGAAAGAGCCCAGTACTTC. Translated: CSVTGRERAQYF. V and J are TRBV29-1 and TRBJ2-5, with D perhaps matching TRBD1 or TRBD2 (6 bases each). This CDR3 has 12 residues. The germline V gene encodes CDR1 SQVTM and CDR2 ANQGSEA. V was pared by 6 bases and J by 9 bases, with 17 bases between.

V is TRBV12-3 or TRBV12-4 and J is TRBJ1-1, with a tentative D call TRBD1 (6 bases). The ends were cut back, 6 bases at V and 4 bases at J, with 9 bases in the middle. The CDR3 loop spans 12 amino acids. DNA for the CDR3: TGTGCCAGCAGAAGGGGGAGCACTGAAGCTTTCTTT. Translated: CASRRGSTEAFF.

This clone was observed once. The rearrangement joins TRBV3-1 (or the pseudogene TRBV3-2) to TRBJ2-1; TRBD2 aligns across 10 bases. CDR1 is LGHDT, CDR2 YNNKEL, per germline (reference sequence). The CDR3 sequence is 15 residues long. V dropped 6 bases and J dropped 6; count of bases not matched to a gene: 8. The CDR3 DNA sequence: TGTGCCAGCAGTCCCAGCGGGGGGGCCTCCAATGAGCAGTTCTTC. As protein: CASSPSGGASNEQFF.

This clone was recorded a few times. V gene TRBV5-4 combines with J gene TRBJ1-2; 8 bases agree with TRBD1. There are 13 residues in the CDR3. V shed 4 bases and J 7 bases; nucleotides not matched to a gene: 6. Germline lookup yields CDR1 SGHNT and CDR2 YYREEE (reference sequence). The CDR3 coding sequence is TGTGCCAGCAGCCTGGACAGGGTCGGTGGCTACACCTTC. As protein: CASSLDRVGGYTF.

This chain joins TRBV4-3 and TRBJ1-2; 9 bases are a match to TRBD1. The V segment lost 4 bases and the J segment 4 bases; nucleotides outside the gene matches: 7. Germline-derived CDR1 and CDR2 are LGHNA and YSLEER. The CDR3 totals 15 residues. In DNA, the CDR3 is TGCGCCAGCAGCCGAGGGACAGGGCCCCTCTATGGCTACACCTTC. Its protein product is CASSRGTGPLYGYTF.

This chain connects TRBV28 to TRBJ1-2; D is undetermined. Germline CDR1 MDHEN, CDR2 SYDVKM. This CDR3 has 11 amino acids. The V end lost 4 bases, the J end lost 8 bases, and 8 bases lay between the germline ends. DNA of the CDR3: TGTGCCAGCAGTTACTGGGGAGGCTACACCTTC. As protein: CASSYWGGYTF.

V gene TRBV25-1 combines with J gene TRBJ1-4, with D perhaps TRBD1 (6 bases). The CDR3 length is 13 residues. The germline V and J ends were trimmed by 6 bases and 8 bases, with 13 bases remaining between them. The germline V gene has CDR1 MGHDK and CDR2 SYGVNS. The CDR3 spells CASRLQGGEKLFF. CDR3 DNA: TGTGCCAGCAGATTACAGGGTGGAGAAAAACTGTTTTTT.

This rearrangement joins TRBV11-1 to TRBJ2-2; a possible D gene is TRBD1 (6 bases). The V end lost 2 bases, the J end lost 6 bases, and 10 bases lay between the germline ends. CDR3 length equals 14 residues. Germline V gene lookup returns CDR1 SGHAT and CDR2 FQDESV (reference sequence). The CDR3 region has the DNA TGTGCCAGCAGCTTAAACAGGGTCGCCGGGGAGCTGTTTTTT. Residues: CASSLNRVAGELFF.

The genes are TRBV4-1 and TRBJ2-5; 8 bases are shared with TRBD1. J was trimmed by 3 bases and V by 3 bases; bases with no gene match: 6. CDR1 and CDR2 from the germline V gene are MGHRA and YSYEKL. This CDR3 is built from 15 residues. This chain's CDR3 is CASSQIGTGKETQYF. In nucleotides, the CDR3 is TGCGCCAGCAGCCAGATTGGGACAGGTAAAGAGACCCAGTACTTC.

The chain links TRBV7-2 to TRBJ2-7, with D hard to call. The length of the CDR3 is 14 residues. The germline V gene has CDR1 SGHTA and CDR2 FQGNSA. The V end lost 0 bases, the J end lost 6 bases, and 12 bases lay between the germline ends. The CDR3 DNA reads as TGTGCCAGCAGCTTAGCGGGTGGTATGTCCGAGCAGTACTTC. It specifies CASSLAGGMSEQYF.

The chain joins TRBV7-9 to TRBJ2-2; D ambiguous. The CDR3 contains 17 residues. In germline, CDR1 is SEHNR, CDR2 FQNEAQ (reference sequence). The V gene lost 6 bases and the J gene lost 3 bases, with 20 bases spanning the gap. CDR3 in amino acids: CASRPRTHKGDTGELFF. CDR3 coding DNA: TGTGCCAGCAGGCCTCGAACTCACAAGGGTGACACCGGGGAGCTGTTTTTT.

The chain uses TRBV19 and TRBJ1-5; D may be TRBD1 (5 bases). Germline V lookup: CDR1 LNHDA, CDR2 SQIVND (reference sequence). The CDR3 is 16 residues long. The ends were cut back, 3 bases at V and 1 base at J, with 13 bases in the middle. The chain's CDR3 is CASSMGRGTSNQPQHF. The CDR3 bases are TGTGCCAGTAGTATGGGAAGGGGTACGAGCAATCAGCCCCAGCATTTT.